This TCR beta chain came from a study of T cells in Graves' hyperthyroidism and ophthalmopathy. Every diagnosis used clinical symptoms, serum thyroxine and TRAb, thyroid ultrasound and orbital computed tomography. It was 10 ml of fresh peripheral blood that supplied the PBMCs. This CDR3 region has 15 residues. The V gene's germline CDR1 is MNHEY and CDR2 SMNVEV (reference sequence). With 2 bases clipped from V and 3 bases from J, the junction kept 5 bases outside the gene matches. This clonotype was seen more than once but under ten times. The investigators amplified TCR beta CDR3 regions from RNA transcripts. First-round RT-PCR of the TCR CDR3 relied on the HTBI primer set. TCRdb re-derived calls from the multiplex PCR reads in MiXCR, one entry per CDR3 protein. Of 300,000 to 450,000 distinct CDR3 sequences listed, 15% are singletons.

This TCR was recovered from a woman in her 30s with Graves' hyperthyroidism. V is TRBV27 and J is TRBJ2-7, with TRBD1 matching 9 bases. Sequenced material: blood. The CDR3: CASSLPRQGGYEQYF. The DNA for the CDR3 is TGTGCCAGCAGTTTACCTAGACAGGGGGGCTACGAGCAGTACTTC.